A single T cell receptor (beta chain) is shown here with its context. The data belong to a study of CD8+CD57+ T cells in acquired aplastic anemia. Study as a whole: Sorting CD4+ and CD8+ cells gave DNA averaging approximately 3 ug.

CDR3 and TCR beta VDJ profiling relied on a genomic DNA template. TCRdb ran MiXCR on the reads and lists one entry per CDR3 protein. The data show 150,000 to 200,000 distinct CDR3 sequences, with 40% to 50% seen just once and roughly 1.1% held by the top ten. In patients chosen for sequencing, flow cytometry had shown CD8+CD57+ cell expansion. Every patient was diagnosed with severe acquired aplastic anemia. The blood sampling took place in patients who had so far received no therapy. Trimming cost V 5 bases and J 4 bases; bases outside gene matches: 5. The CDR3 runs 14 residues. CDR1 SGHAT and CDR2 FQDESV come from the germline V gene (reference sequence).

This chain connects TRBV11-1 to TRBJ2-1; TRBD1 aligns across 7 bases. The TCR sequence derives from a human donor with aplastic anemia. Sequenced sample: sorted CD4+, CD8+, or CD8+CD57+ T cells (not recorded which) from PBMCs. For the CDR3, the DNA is TGTGCCAGCAGCACACCGGGACAGTACAATGAGCAGTTCTTC. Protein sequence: CASSTPGQYNEQFF.